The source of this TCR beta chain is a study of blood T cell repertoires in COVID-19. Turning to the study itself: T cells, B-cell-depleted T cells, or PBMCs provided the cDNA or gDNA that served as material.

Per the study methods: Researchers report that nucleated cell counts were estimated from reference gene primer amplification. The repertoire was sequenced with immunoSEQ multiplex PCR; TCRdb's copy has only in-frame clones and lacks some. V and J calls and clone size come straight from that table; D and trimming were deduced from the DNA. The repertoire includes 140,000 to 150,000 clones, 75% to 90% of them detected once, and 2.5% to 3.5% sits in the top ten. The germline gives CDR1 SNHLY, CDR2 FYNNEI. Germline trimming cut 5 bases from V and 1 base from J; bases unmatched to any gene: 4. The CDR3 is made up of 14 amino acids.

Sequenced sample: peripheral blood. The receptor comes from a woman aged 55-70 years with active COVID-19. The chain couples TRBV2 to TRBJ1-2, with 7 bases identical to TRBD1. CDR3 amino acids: CASSLAGGNYGYTF. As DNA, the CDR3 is TGTGCCAGCAGTTTAGCAGGGGGTAACTATGGCTACACCTTC.